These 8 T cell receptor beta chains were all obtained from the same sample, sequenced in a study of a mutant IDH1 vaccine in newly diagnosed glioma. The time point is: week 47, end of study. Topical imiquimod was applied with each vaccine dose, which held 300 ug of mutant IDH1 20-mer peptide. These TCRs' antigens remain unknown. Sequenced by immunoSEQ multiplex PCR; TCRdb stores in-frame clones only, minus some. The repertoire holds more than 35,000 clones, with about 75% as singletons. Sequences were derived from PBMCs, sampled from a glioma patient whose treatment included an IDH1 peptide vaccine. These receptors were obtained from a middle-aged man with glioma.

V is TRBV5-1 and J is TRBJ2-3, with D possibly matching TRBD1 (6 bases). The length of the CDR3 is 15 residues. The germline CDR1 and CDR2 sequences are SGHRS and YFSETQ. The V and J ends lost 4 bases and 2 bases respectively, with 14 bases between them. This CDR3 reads CASSPEAGATDTQYF. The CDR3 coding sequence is TGCGCCAGCAGCCCGGAGGCAGGGGCCACAGATACGCAGTATTTT. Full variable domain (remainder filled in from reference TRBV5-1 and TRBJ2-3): KAGVTQTPRYLIKTRGQQVTLSCSPISGHRSVSWYQQTPGQGLQFLFEYFSETQRNKGNFPGRFSGRQFSNSRSEMNVSTLELGDSALYLCASSPEAGATDTQYFGPGTRLTVL.

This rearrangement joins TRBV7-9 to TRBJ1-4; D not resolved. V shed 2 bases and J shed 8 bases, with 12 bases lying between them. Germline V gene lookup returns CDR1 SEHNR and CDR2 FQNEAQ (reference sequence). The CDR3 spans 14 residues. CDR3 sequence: CASSLPDSEEKLFF. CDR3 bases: TGTGCCAGCAGCTTACCAGATTCTGAGGAAAAACTGTTTTTT.

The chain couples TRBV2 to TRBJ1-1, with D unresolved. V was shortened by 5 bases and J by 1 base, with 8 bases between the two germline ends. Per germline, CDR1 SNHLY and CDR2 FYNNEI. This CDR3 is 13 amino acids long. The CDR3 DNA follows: TGTGCCAGCAGTCTGGATAGGAACACTGAAGCTTTCTTT. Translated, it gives CASSLDRNTEAFF. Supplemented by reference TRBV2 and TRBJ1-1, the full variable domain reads EPEVTQTPSHQVTQMGQEVILRCVPISNHLYFYWYRQILGQKVEFLVSFYNNEISEKSEIFDDQFSVERPDGSNFTLKIRSTKLEDSAMYFCASSLDRNTEAFFGQGTRLTVV.

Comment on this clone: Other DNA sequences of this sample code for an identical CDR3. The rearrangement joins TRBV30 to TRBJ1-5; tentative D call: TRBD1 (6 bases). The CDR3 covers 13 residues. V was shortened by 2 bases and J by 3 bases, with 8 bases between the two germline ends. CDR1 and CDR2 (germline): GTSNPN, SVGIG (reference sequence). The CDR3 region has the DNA TGTGCCTGGAGTAGGGGGGACAATCAGCCCCAGCATTTT. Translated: CAWSRGDNQPQHF.

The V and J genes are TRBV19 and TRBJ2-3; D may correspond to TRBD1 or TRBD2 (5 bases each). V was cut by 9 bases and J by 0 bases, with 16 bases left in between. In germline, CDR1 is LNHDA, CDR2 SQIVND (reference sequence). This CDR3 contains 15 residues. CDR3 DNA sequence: TGTGCCAGCAGACCGGGACCGACTAGCACAGATACGCAGTATTTT. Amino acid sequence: CASRPGPTSTDTQYF.

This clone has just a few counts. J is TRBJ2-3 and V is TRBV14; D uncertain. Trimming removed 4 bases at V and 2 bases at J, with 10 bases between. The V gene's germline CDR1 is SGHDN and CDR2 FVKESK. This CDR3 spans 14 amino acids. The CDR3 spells CASSLVRFTDTQYF. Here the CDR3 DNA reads TGTGCCAGCAGCCTCGTACGTTTCACAGATACGCAGTATTTT.

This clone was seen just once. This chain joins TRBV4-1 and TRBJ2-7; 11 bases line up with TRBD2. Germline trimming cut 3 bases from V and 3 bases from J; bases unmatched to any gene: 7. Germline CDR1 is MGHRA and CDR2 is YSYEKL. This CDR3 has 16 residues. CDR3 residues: CASSHQSGLAVYEQYV. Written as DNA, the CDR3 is TGCGCCAGCAGCCACCAGTCGGGACTAGCGGTCTACGAGCAGTACGTC.

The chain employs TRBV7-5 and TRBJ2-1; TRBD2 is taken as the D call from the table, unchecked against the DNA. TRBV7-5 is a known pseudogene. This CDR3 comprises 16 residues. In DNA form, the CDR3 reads TGTGCCAGAAGTAATAGAATACTAGCGGTCTACAATGAGCAGTTCTTC. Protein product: CARSNRILAVYNEQFF.